This entry is about one TCR beta chain. Its antigen is still unknown. These data come from a study of neoadjuvant nivolumab and ipilimumab in lung cancer. Regarding the study as a whole: Resected-tumor TCR richness correlated positively with pretherapy blood richness.

The CDR3 length is 15 residues. Germline V gene data show CDR1 as SGHTA and CDR2 as FQGNSA. V was trimmed by 5 bases and J by 10 bases, leaving 20 bases between them. TCRdb's copy holds only in-frame clones and misses some; the assay was immunoSEQ multiplex PCR. The sample has some 37,000 clones; about 91% are singletons. This specimen was peripheral blood, taken before neoadjuvant nivolumab, alone or with ipilimumab. This chain uses TRBV7-2 with TRBJ1-4; tentatively, D is TRBD1 (6 bases). The receptor comes from an adult with non-small cell lung cancer. Here the CDR3 reads CASSPDRDTSGKLFF. The DNA of the CDR3 is TGTGCCAGCAGCCCTGACCGGGACACCTCGGGAAAACTGTTTTTT.